What follows are 24 T cell receptor beta chains derived from one specimen sequenced in a study of post-analysis software for immune sequencing data. Study conclusions and caveats: With TRBV5-6, TRBV5-1 and TRBV20-1 included, several TRBV segments were more frequent in patients than in controls.

These receptors have no identified antigens. TCR beta cDNA libraries had unique molecular identifiers. TCRdb re-derived calls from the PCR reads in MiXCR, one entry per CDR3 protein. Of hundreds of thousands of distinct CDR3 sequences in the sample, about 60% were seen once. Sequenced sample: blood. These TCRs come from a girl aged 2-10 years with multiple sclerosis.

The table lists this clonotype with a few counts. The chain carries TRBV12-3 or TRBV12-4 and TRBJ1-2; TRBD1 matches at 7 bases. J was trimmed by 4 bases and V by 4 bases; bases with no gene match: 3. This CDR3 region has 13 residues. The CDR3 here is CASSSGQVYGYTF. The CDR3 bases are TGTGCCAGCAGTTCCGGACAGGTCTATGGCTACACCTTC.

This sequence joins TRBV6-5 and TRBJ2-3; D not resolved. The CDR3 runs 14 residues. Trimming cost V 4 bases and J 0 bases, with 8 bases left between them. Germline V gene data show CDR1 as MNHEY and CDR2 as SVGAGI. CDR3 nucleotide sequence: TGTGCCAGCAGTTCGATGACTAGCACAGATACGCAGTATTTT. Translated, it gives CASSSMTSTDTQYF.

The table lists this clonotype with a few counts. The rearrangement joins TRBV20-1 to TRBJ1-1; D unresolved. The germline V and J ends were trimmed by 0 bases and 1 base, with 6 bases remaining between them. Germline CDR1 is DFQATT and CDR2 is SNEGSKA (reference sequence). This CDR3 is built from 13 residues. The CDR3 reads CSAREGGNTEAFF. The DNA for the CDR3 is TGCAGTGCTAGAGAGGGTGGGAACACTGAAGCTTTCTTT.

This sequence joins TRBV6-5 and TRBJ2-5; 8 nucleotides match TRBD2. Trimming took 6 bases from V and 5 from J; bases not matched to a gene: 5. The CDR3 runs to 13 residues. Germline V gene data show CDR1 as MNHEY and CDR2 as SVGAGI. CDR3 residues: CASRAGGRETQYF. DNA of the CDR3: TGTGCCAGCAGAGCCGGCGGGAGGGAGACCCAGTACTTC.

J is TRBJ2-1 and V is TRBV7-2; TRBD2 agrees at 12 bases. There are 16 residues in the CDR3. The germline CDR1 and CDR2 sequences are SGHTA and FQGNSA. V was clipped by 4 bases and J by 10 bases; unmatched bases: 11. CDR3 residues: CASSSSRLAGAYEQFF. The CDR3 bases are TGTGCCAGCAGCTCGTCCAGACTAGCGGGAGCGTACGAGCAGTTCTTC.

The chain is built from TRBV12-3 or TRBV12-4 and TRBJ1-1, with 9 bases aligning to TRBD1. The junction had 6 bases not matched to a gene; V was cut back by 6 bases and J by 1 base. CDR3 size: 15 residues. In DNA, the CDR3 is TGTGCCAGCAGCGACAGGGGGATCCCGAACACTGAAGCTTTCTTT. It codes for CASSDRGIPNTEAFF.

The J gene is TRBJ2-1, the V gene TRBV12-3 or TRBV12-4; 14 bases map to TRBD2. V lost 5 bases, J lost 8 bases, and 5 bases stayed unmatched. The CDR3 extends over 15 amino acids. The CDR3 DNA is TGTGCCAGCAGTGCGGGACTAGCGGGGGAATATGAGCAGTTCTTC. Protein: CASSAGLAGEYEQFF.

The CDR3 DNA follows: TGTGCCAGCAGCCGAGGCCCAGGGGTGGCTCAGCCCCAGCATTTT. This translates into CASSRGPGVAQPQHF. V usage is TRBV12-3 or TRBV12-4 and J usage is TRBJ1-5; D might be TRBD1 (6 bases). Trimming pared 6 bases from V and 6 bases from J, leaving 18 bases between. CDR3 length: 15 amino acids.

The CDR3 here is CSGGGSGRGNEQFF. Written as DNA, the CDR3 is TGCAGCGGGGGGGGGAGCGGGAGAGGCAATGAGCAGTTCTTC. This chain uses TRBV29-1 with TRBJ2-1; 8 bases agree with TRBD2. V was clipped by 7 bases and J by 6 bases; unmatched bases: 11. Germline V lookup: CDR1 SQVTM, CDR2 ANQGSEA. The length of the CDR3 is 14 residues.

This chain links TRBV12-3 or TRBV12-4 with TRBJ1-1; D is ambiguous. The CDR3 covers 12 residues. The V end lost 5 bases, the J end lost 7 bases, and 11 bases lay between the germline ends. The CDR3 DNA reads TGTGCCAGCAGTCTACCACACAGTGAAGCTTTCTTT. Translation: CASSLPHSEAFF.

In nucleotides, the CDR3 is TGCAGCGTTGTAGGATGGGGCTCGGCCAAAAACATTCAGTACTTC. Amino acids: CSVVGWGSAKNIQYF. The rearrangement links TRBV29-1 to TRBJ2-4, with a possible D match to TRBD1 (5 bases). The CDR3 spans 15 residues. Germline V gene sequence: CDR1 SQVTM, CDR2 ANQGSEA. V lost 4 bases to trimming and J lost 1 base, with 14 bases between them.

The rearrangement uses TRBV3-1 and TRBJ1-2, with no clear D. CDR1 and CDR2 (germline): LGHDT, YNNKEL (reference sequence). The CDR3 totals 14 residues. The V and J ends lost 1 base and 3 bases respectively, with 9 bases between them. The CDR3 protein is CASSQVGEDYGYTF. CDR3 nucleotide sequence: TGTGCCAGCAGCCAAGTCGGGGAGGACTATGGCTACACCTTC.

The genes are TRBV12-3 or TRBV12-4 and TRBJ2-7; no clear D. CDR3 size: 14 residues. Deletions cut 7 bases from V and 7 bases from J, with 20 bases between. This CDR3 reads CASTVGSFLGEQYF. In DNA, the CDR3 is TGTGCCAGCACAGTAGGATCGTTCCTGGGGGAGCAGTACTTC.

In the case of this clonotype: Germline is not matched at one junction end, which may reflect a read error. This chain joins TRBV12-3 or TRBV12-4 and TRBJ2-6; possible D gene TRBD1, 5 bases. This CDR3 spans 16 amino acids. The CDR3 region has the DNA TGTGCCAGCAGTCCCTTTTACGGTTCTGGGGCCAACGTCCCGACTTTC. Protein sequence: CASSPFYGSGANVPTF.

On this clonotype itself: One end of the junction varies from germline; a read error may be responsible. This chain uses TRBV5-1 with TRBJ2-5, with D perhaps matching TRBD2 (5 bases). CDR1 SGHRS and CDR2 YFSETQ come from the germline V gene. The CDR3 contains 14 residues. The chain's CDR3 is CAGSLWGDEETQYF. The CDR3 region has the DNA TGCGCCGGCAGCTTGTGGGGAGATGAAGAGACCCAGTACTTC.

The chain joins TRBV12-3 or TRBV12-4 to TRBJ2-1; D is unclear. This CDR3 is 17 amino acids long. Trimming left V 3 bases short and J 4 bases short, with 19 bases between. The chain's CDR3 is CASSLPSFLHMYNEQFF. The CDR3 DNA follows: TGTGCCAGCAGTTTGCCGTCCTTTCTCCATATGTACAATGAGCAGTTCTTC.

This rearrangement joins TRBV5-1 to TRBJ2-5, with 7 bases fitting TRBD1. Germline V gene lookup returns CDR1 SGHRS and CDR2 YFSETQ. The ends lost 2 bases at V and 4 bases at J; junction bases unmatched: 5. The CDR3 is 14 residues long. For the CDR3, the DNA is TGCGCCAGCAGCTTCATGGGGACAGTAGAGACCCAGTACTTC. It specifies CASSFMGTVETQYF. Drawing the rest from reference TRBV5-1 and TRBJ2-5, the complete variable domain is KAGVTQTPRYLIKTRGQQVTLSCSPISGHRSVSWYQQTPGQGLQFLFEYFSETQRNKGNFPGRFSGRQFSNSRSEMNVSTLELGDSALYLCASSFMGTVETQYFGPGTRLLVL.

This clonotype has just a few counts. The chain is built from TRBV6-5 and TRBJ2-3, with D perhaps matching TRBD2 (6 bases). The ends were cut back, 0 bases at V and 3 bases at J, with 10 bases in the middle. This CDR3 is built from 15 residues. Germline CDR1 is MNHEY and CDR2 is SVGAGI. The CDR3 DNA follows: TGTGCCAGCAGTTACTCGGGGGGTAAGACAGATACGCAGTATTTT. Its translation: CASSYSGGKTDTQYF.

This rearrangement joins TRBV18 to TRBJ1-2; 9 positions match TRBD1. V dropped 3 bases and J dropped 7; count of bases not matched to a gene: 3. This CDR3 contains 13 residues. CDR1 and CDR2 (germline): KGHSH, LQKENI. CDR3 DNA: TGTGCCAGCTCACCCAAACAGGGGGCTGGCTACACCTTC. It specifies CASSPKQGAGYTF.

This chain joins TRBV5-1 and TRBJ2-7; possibly TRBD1 for D (6 bases). The CDR3 has 13 amino acids. The germline gives CDR1 SGHRS, CDR2 YFSETQ. Trimming stripped 7 bases from V and 3 bases from J, with 14 bases between. CDR3 sequence: CASAGGHLYEQYF. The CDR3 region has the DNA TGCGCCAGCGCTGGGGGACACCTCTACGAGCAGTACTTC.

The chain employs TRBV7-9 and TRBJ2-7, with a weak D call TRBD2 (6 bases). Germline V gene lookup returns CDR1 SEHNR and CDR2 FQNEAQ (reference sequence). The CDR3 consists of 16 residues. CDR3 amino acids: CVTDAVAEIGAYEQYF. CDR3 in DNA: TGTGTCACGGACGCGGTAGCGGAAATAGGCGCCTACGAGCAGTACTTC.

This clonotype was counted once. The V and J genes are TRBV5-5 and TRBJ2-7; no clear D gene. V dropped 4 bases and J dropped 7 bases, with 12 bases sitting between them. CDR3 size: 12 residues. Germline V gives CDR1 SGHKS, CDR2 YYEKEE (reference sequence). The CDR3 sequence: CASSPPTWEQYF. The CDR3 region has the DNA TGTGCCAGCAGCCCGCCAACCTGGGAGCAGTACTTC.

This chain links TRBV5-1 with TRBJ2-5, with TRBD1 identical over 7 bases. The J call could be wrong; TRBJ2-7 is a better fit for the DNA end. From germline, CDR1 is SGHRS and CDR2 YFSETQ. The CDR3 totals 15 residues. This chain's CDR3 is CASSSEGGRAYEQYF. CDR3 nucleotides: TGCGCCAGCAGCTCGGAAGGGGGCCGCGCGTACGAGCAGTACTTC.

This clonotype appeared a single time. V usage is TRBV5-1 and J usage is TRBJ1-4, with D possibly being TRBD1 (5 bases). The CDR3 spans 17 residues. Per germline, CDR1 SGHRS and CDR2 YFSETQ. Trimming removed 0 bases at V and 0 bases at J, with 12 bases between. DNA of the CDR3: TGCGCCAGCAGCTTGGGACAGAGACTTGCAACTAATGAAAAACTGTTTTTT. It codes for CASSLGQRLATNEKLFF.